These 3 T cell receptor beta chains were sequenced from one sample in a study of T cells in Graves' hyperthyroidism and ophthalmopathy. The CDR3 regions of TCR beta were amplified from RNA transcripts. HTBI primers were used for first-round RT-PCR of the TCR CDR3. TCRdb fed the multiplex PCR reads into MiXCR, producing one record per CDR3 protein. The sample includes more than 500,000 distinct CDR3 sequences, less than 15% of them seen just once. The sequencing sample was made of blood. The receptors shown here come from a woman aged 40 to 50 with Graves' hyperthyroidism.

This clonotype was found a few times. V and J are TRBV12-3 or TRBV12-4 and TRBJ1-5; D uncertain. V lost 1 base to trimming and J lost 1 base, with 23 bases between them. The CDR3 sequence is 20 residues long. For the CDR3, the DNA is TGTGCCAGCAGTTTAGATTATGGCTCCTCCGGGAAGATCAGCAATCAGCCCCAGCATTTT. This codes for CASSLDYGSSGKISNQPQHF.

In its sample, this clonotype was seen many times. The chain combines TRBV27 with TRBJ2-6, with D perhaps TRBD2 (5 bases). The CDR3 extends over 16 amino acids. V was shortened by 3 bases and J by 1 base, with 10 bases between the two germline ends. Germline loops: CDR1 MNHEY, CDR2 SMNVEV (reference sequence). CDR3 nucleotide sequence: TGTGCCAGCAGTTTCGCACGGGGTTCTGGGGCCAACGTCCTGACTTTC. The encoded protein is CASSFARGSGANVLTF.

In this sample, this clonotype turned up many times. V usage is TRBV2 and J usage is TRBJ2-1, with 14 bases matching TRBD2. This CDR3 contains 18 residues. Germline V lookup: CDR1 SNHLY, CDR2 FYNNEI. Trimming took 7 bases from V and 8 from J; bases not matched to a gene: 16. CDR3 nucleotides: TGTGCCAGCACCCTGACTAGCGGGAGGGCGATTGGAATCGATGAGCAGTTCTTC. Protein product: CASTLTSGRAIGIDEQFF.